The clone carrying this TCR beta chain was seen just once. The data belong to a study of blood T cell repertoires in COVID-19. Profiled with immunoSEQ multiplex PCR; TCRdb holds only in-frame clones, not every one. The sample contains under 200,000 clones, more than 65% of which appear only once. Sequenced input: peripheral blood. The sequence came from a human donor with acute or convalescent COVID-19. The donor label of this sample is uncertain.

The CDR3 reads CASSEWTGVTYEQYF. CDR3 in DNA: TGTGCCAGTAGTGAGTGGACAGGGGTTACCTACGAGCAGTACTTC. The V gene is TRBV19, the J gene TRBJ2-7; 9 nucleotides match TRBD1. The length of the CDR3 is 15 residues. Germline CDR1 and CDR2: LNHDA and SQIVND (reference sequence). After removal of 5 bases from V and 2 bases from J, the junction contained 7 bases not matched to a gene.